This T cell receptor beta chain is drawn from a study of PD-1 blockade in classical Hodgkin lymphoma. Sample time point: newly diagnosed, previously untreated cHL patient sample. With magnetic negative selection, CD4+ T cells were purified from PBMCs that had been thawed. For comparison, PBMCs from newly diagnosed, untreated classical Hodgkin lymphoma were used. Produced via immunoSEQ multiplex PCR; TCRdb's table is partial and in-frame only. The profile shows about 20,000 clones, roughly 87% of them singletons. The count of this clone is one. The target antigen is unknown. Overall study findings and caveats: Underlying causes for the observed repertoire differences were not defined, possibly disease activity or prior therapy. Compared with healthy donors, newly diagnosed patients reportedly showed lower baseline TCR diversity.

CDR3 length: 17 residues. The V and J ends lost 3 bases and 4 bases, in that order; junction bases with no gene match: 6. Germline V gene data show CDR1 as SGHTA and CDR2 as FQGNSA. The rearrangement links TRBV7-2 to TRBJ2-5, with TRBD2 identical over 15 bases. Specimen: CD4+ T cells from blood. This TCR was sampled from a human donor with classical Hodgkin lymphoma. The CDR3 region is CASSFRTSGRAGETQYF. CDR3 DNA: TGTGCCAGCAGCTTTCGGACTAGCGGGAGGGCCGGAGAGACCCAGTACTTC.